This T cell receptor (beta chain) was sequenced in a study of blood T cell repertoires in COVID-19. Study-level background: Acute and convalescent COVID-19 specimens originated in the United States, Italy and Spain.

Deletions cut 8 bases from V and 4 bases from J, with 11 bases between. The length of the CDR3 is 13 residues. Germline assignment: CDR1 LGHDT and CDR2 YNNKEL (reference sequence). There are a few counts of this clone. Sequenced by immunoSEQ multiplex PCR; TCRdb stores in-frame clones only, minus some. The sample yields around 59,000 clones, 70% to 90% seen once. The origin of this receptor is a man aged 55 to 70 with acute or convalescent COVID-19. The specimen sequenced was peripheral blood. The gene calls are TRBV3-1 (or the pseudogene TRBV3-2) and TRBJ1-4; no firm D call. This chain's CDR3 is CASARGSNEKLFF. The DNA for the CDR3 is TGTGCCAGCGCCCGAGGGAGTAATGAAAAACTGTTTTTT.